This entry concerns a single T cell receptor beta chain. This clone was counted once. Its antigen is still unknown. The record has no base qualities; no much larger clone is one base away. The germline V end is reduced by 5 bases and the J end by 7 bases; junction bases left unmatched: 7. From its cysteine to its phenylalanine, the CDR3 spans 15 amino acids. The retained sequence is limited to the CDR3, 45 bases, with the frame set at the first base. CDR1 and CDR2, looked up from the germline V gene, are SGHNT and YENEEA. This sample stems from a study of cytomegalovirus exposure and HLA in healthy donors (dated by TCRdb to about 2017). About the full investigation: An earlier analysis of roughly 630 of the donors reported more than 250 Gb of sequence data and 117 million unique TCR beta sequences from around 200 million T cells. Of the roughly 400 genotyped donors, approximately 80% fell in the genetic ancestry cluster associated with self-reported Caucasian donors. Typing coverage differed by locus: A, B, C, DRB1 and DQB1 were typed in roughly 629-640 donors, DQA1 in 500 to 550, DPA1 in some 570, and DPB1 in approximately 450. A separate validation cohort of 100 to 150 different subjects was used in addition to the approximately 640-subject first cohort. In a later genetic analysis, genome-wide SNP genotypes for about three fifths of the roughly 670 donors were used, and that subset was treated as a discovery cohort. Every discovery cohort repertoire had been produced on one sequencing platform. In an earlier analysis of around 540 of the donors, high-throughput TCR beta sequencing was used to judge whether each TCR beta V gene segment behaved as functional or pseudogenic. The T cell repertoires of under 700 subjects were profiled by immunosequencing and related to cytomegalovirus serostatus. Donor age, sex, ethnicity and CMV serostatus were compiled together with the repertoire data. HLA typing covered class I and class II loci at four-digit resolution. To study patterns of TCR occurrence, a later analysis re-analyzed previously published TCR beta repertoires from around 670 donors and added high-resolution HLA genotyping. An early release that covered about 600 HLA-typed donors contained around 300 gigabases of sequencing data and roughly 84 million unique TCR sequences. To predict cytomegalovirus infection status, the study brought together high-throughput TCR immunosequencing, statistical association of individual TCRs with disease status, and machine learning. Because of strong linkage in the cohort, five DR-DQ haplotypes were treated as single units for association and clustering. The study aimed to test whether cataloging public T cell receptors could reveal signatures of past pathogen exposure. On average, roughly 200,000 unique TCR beta nucleotide sequences were sequenced per donor among a few hundred genotyped donors of the cohort, with around 19% of those sequences being non-productive. Rather than using new phenotypic data, the later analysis identified candidate immune exposures from TCR beta sequences and from how often those sequences occurred across donors.

The library relied on the immunoSEQ multiplex PCR assay. The multiplex PCR relied on a mix of 60 forward primers for TCR Vbeta segments and 13 reverse primers for TCR Jbeta segments. Amplification of the CDR3 region of rearranged TCR beta genes was performed with a multiplex PCR assay on genomic DNA. On the Illumina HiSeq System, the amplified TCR beta libraries were sequenced as 87-base-pair reads. The published analysis was carried out like this. In a later analysis, tens of millions of unique TCR beta chains were counted across the roughly 610 repertoires, and approximately 9.9 million of these chains were shared by at least two donors. To remove PCR and sequencing errors, raw reads were error-corrected and collapsed into unique sequences using a nearest-neighbor algorithm that merged closely related sequences. V, D and J gene segments were assigned by aligning CDR3 sequences to IMGT reference sequences. For a sequence to be retained, a match of at least six nucleotides to both a V gene segment and a J gene segment was required. A rearrangement was called productive if the CDR3 had no stop codons and remained in frame with V and J, and every other rearrangement was called non-productive. CDR3 was defined according to IMGT convention as the region running from the second conserved V-encoded cysteine to the conserved J-encoded phenylalanine. In an earlier analysis of 550 to 650 of the donors, sequences lacking an unambiguous match to a single V gene segment were excluded. An earlier analysis of several hundred of the donors called V segments functional above 56.7% productive rearrangements and segregating when the between-donor standard deviation exceeded 5%. A statistical classification framework was built for diagnosing cytomegalovirus status from the catalog of TCR beta chain sequences. In a later analysis, TCR nucleotide sequences were compared against IMGT/GENE-DB human TR gene sequences so that V and J genes could be assigned. Using the TCRdist pipeline, a later analysis assigned CDR3 sequences along with most-parsimonious VDJ recombination scenarios. In a later analysis, each TCR beta chain was defined by its CDR3 amino acid sequence together with its V-gene family, and reads lacking a unique V-gene family were excluded. In a later analysis, around 600 highly shared, low-generation-probability nucleotide sequences were removed to address suspected cross-contamination and a sequencing artifact. In a later analysis, a clonal expansion index was calculated for each public chain from normalized within-repertoire ranks of inferred template counts. A later analysis computed generation probabilities with a VDJ recombination model fitted to out-of-frame rearrangements, and checked the results against IGoR. A later analysis scored TCR-TCR, TCR-HLA and TCR-CMV co-occurrence with hypergeometric tests, applying a repertoire-size bias correction to TCR pairs. To estimate false discovery rates, a later analysis permuted the HLA or CMV assignments 20 times. In a later analysis, co-occurring TCRs were grouped using DBSCAN, with TCRdist sequence similarity added in when clustering inside HLA-allele-positive subsets. Repertoires with fewer than 30,000 or more than 120,000 public chains, plus five repertoires with anomalous nucleotide sharing, were excluded from co-occurrence clustering. Not all clones reach the TCRdb copy of this immuneACCESS table, which keeps in-frame sequences only. Checked studies attribute under half of the gap to unresolved V genes and leave the rest unexplained. The DNA gave D and trimming, while V, J and clone size come from that table. The sample table contains some 120,000 clones; only one count was recorded for 60% to 80% of them. Over 2.5% of the sample is held by the ten biggest clonotypes.

Results the study describes overall, beyond this receptor: In a later genetic analysis, fewer N-insertions in productive TCRs were reported among donors in an Asian-associated ancestry cluster than the roughly 700-donor mean. Most TCR sequences were seen in very few donors, while some public TCRs were found in many individuals. According to a later analysis, most CMV-associated TCR beta chains appeared to be HLA-restricted, and the HLA associations seemed to be driven largely by CMV exposure. The earlier analysis of 587 of the donors excluded roughly 16 rarely observed V segments, including chromosome 9 orphons, because counts were too low. Linkage disequilibrium might explain the correlated functional status among segregating V segments, but an unknown experimental factor could not be ruled out. A later analysis reported that several top co-occurrence clusters appeared linked to parvovirus B19, influenza, CMV and Epstein-Barr virus. V-gene and J-gene trimming of TCR beta chains was associated with a missense DCLRE1C variant in a later genetic analysis, and the association was replicated in an independent cohort. Only TCR beta chains were sequenced in this cohort, and the absence of alpha or paired-chain data limited detectable features. A later analysis associated about 18,000 TCR beta sequences with specific HLA alleles at a false discovery rate of 0.05. The classifier was reported to diagnose cytomegalovirus status with high specificity and sensitivity in both the original cohort and the validation cohort. A further reported finding was that TCR beta sequences accurately predicted the HLA-A and HLA-B alleles for most subjects in the first cohort. Some IMGT-functional V segments, including TRBV6-2 and TRBV6-3, could not be told apart with the 87-base-pair reads, so those segments were excluded. The authors suggested that the approach could potentially be generalized to other disease states and immunological phenotypes. In vitro tests confirmed that a few of the cytomegalovirus-associated TCR beta chains recognize cytomegalovirus antigens. In a later analysis, the rate of TCR association differed among HLA loci, with DRB1 alleles having the most associated TCRs and HLA-C alleles having the fewest. Sequencing depth was assumed to be roughly uniform across donors in the presence/absence analyses, though that assumption may not hold. When HLA alleles, especially DR and DQ, strongly co-occurred, TCR associations were difficult to assign to individual alleles. The study gave a list of some 150 TCR beta chains associated with cytomegalovirus. Because some donors lacked HLA typing at each locus, the association tests relied only on the typed subset. A group of highly shared sequence variants was considered likely to be a technical artifact of the sequencing pipeline. For the cohort, immune exposure information was limited to CMV serostatus. Compared with equally common non-associated chains, HLA-associated TCR beta chains in a later analysis were more clonally expanded and had lower generation probabilities. In an earlier analysis of fewer than 750 of the donors, most TCR beta V segments were observed in productive rearrangements about 87% or about 30% of the time, broadly matching IMGT annotations.

The cohort consisted of more than 650 healthy bone marrow donors. Cohort members were all nominally healthy when sampled, although unrecorded immune exposures were likely present. The donor was CMV seronegative and belonged to the group of 380 or so seronegative cohort members. A peripheral blood sample was provided by each donor, and peripheral blood mononuclear cells were used for TCR beta sequencing. Genomic DNA extraction from the blood cell samples was performed with the Qiagen DNeasy Blood Extraction Kit. The sequence derives from a woman aged 50 to 60 in good health and CMV-seronegative. The rearrangement combines TRBV11-3 with TRBJ2-1; the central 11 bases match TRBD2. The specimen sequenced was PBMCs. The base sequence is TGTGCCAGCAGCGAGACTAGCGGGACAGGAAATGAGCAGTTCTTC. Translation gives CASSETSGTGNEQFF.